This TCR beta chain came from a study of blood T cell repertoires in COVID-19. The overall study: Acute-phase and convalescent COVID-19 samples originated in the United States, Italy and Spain. In each case, the material was cDNA or gDNA derived from T cells, B-cell-depleted T cells, or PBMCs.

V was pared by 3 bases and J by 1 base, with 3 bases between. CDR3 length: 12 residues. Authors' methods: Reference gene primer amplification gave nucleated cell count estimates. Measured with immunoSEQ multiplex PCR; TCRdb has only the in-frame clones, and not every one. That table supplies the V and J calls and clone size; D and trimming were determined from the DNA. Of hundreds of thousands of clones detected, 70% to 90% appear once; the ten largest clones hold approximately 0.92%. Seattle cases were enrolled at active infection and followed longitudinally. The TCR sequence derives from a man aged 18 to 30 with COVID-19, enrolled during active disease. The gene calls are TRBV12-3 or TRBV12-4 and TRBJ1-1, with unresolved D. The specimen was peripheral blood. The CDR3 DNA follows: TGTGCCAGCAGTTTCTCGAACACTGAAGCTTTCTTT. As protein: CASSFSNTEAFF.